The TCR beta chain under discussion was sequenced for a study of T cell changes during pregnancy in multiple sclerosis. The V gene end was trimmed by 7 bases and the J gene end by 3 bases; junction bases not matched to a gene: 5. CDR3 length equals 14 residues. Germline V gene lookup returns CDR1 MNHNS and CDR2 SASEGT. Produced via immunoSEQ multiplex PCR; TCRdb's table is partial and in-frame only. The data show around 39,000 clones, 88% seen once. The sequence derives from a female donor with multiple sclerosis, enrolled in a pregnancy study. The sample consisted of CD4+ T cells from peripheral blood mononuclear cells, taken before pregnancy. The V call is TRBV6-1, the J call TRBJ2-7, with 11 bases identical to TRBD2. The DNA of the CDR3 is TGTGCCAGCATGCCGGGACTAGCGGACTACGAGCAGTACTTC. Protein product: CASMPGLADYEQYF.